This entry lists 4 T cell receptor beta chains sequenced from one sample in a study of blood T cell repertoires in COVID-19. TCRdb's copy holds only in-frame clones and misses some; the assay was immunoSEQ multiplex PCR. Among 66,000 or so clones listed, about 86% were seen once. The specimen was peripheral blood. The origin of the receptors is a middle-aged man with active COVID-19.

The chain is built from TRBV10-1 and TRBJ2-3, with TRBD1 matching 8 bases. With V trimmed by 3 bases and J by 1 base, 9 bases remained unmatched. Germline V gene data show CDR1 as WNHNN and CDR2 as SYGVQD (reference sequence). CDR3 length equals 17 residues. The chain's CDR3 is CASSEGQGFWGTDTQYF. Written as DNA, the CDR3 is TGCGCCAGCAGTGAAGGACAGGGATTTTGGGGCACAGATACGCAGTATTTT.

The gene calls are TRBV7-9 and TRBJ2-3; 14 nucleotides agree with TRBD2. The CDR3 is made up of 16 amino acids. Looked up from germline, CDR1 is SEHNR and CDR2 is FQNEAQ (reference sequence). Losses at the gene ends were 5 bases for V and 1 base for J; bases not matched to a gene: 2. CDR3 region: CASSLGLAGGTDTQYF. The CDR3 coding sequence is TGTGCCAGCAGCCTGGGACTAGCGGGAGGCACAGATACGCAGTATTTT.

This clone was recorded once. The chain employs TRBV11-3 and TRBJ2-1, with D tentatively TRBD1 (7 bases). Trimming pared 7 bases from V and 6 bases from J, leaving 22 bases between. The germline V gene has CDR1 SGHNT and CDR2 YENEEA. There are 16 residues in the CDR3. The CDR3 here is CASIPSTGKGGNEQFF. Here the CDR3 DNA reads TGTGCCAGCATACCATCGACAGGGAAGGGAGGCAATGAGCAGTTCTTC.

The CDR3 sequence: CASSSRGGNYFQETQYF. CDR3 bases: TGTGCCAGCAGCTCTCGGGGGGGGAACTATTTCCAAGAGACCCAGTACTTC. The J gene is TRBJ2-5, the V gene TRBV7-2; the match to TRBD2 covers 8 bases. V was clipped by 4 bases and J by 1 base; unmatched bases: 11. CDR3 size: 17 residues. Per germline, CDR1 SGHTA and CDR2 FQGNSA.